This record looks at one T cell receptor (beta chain) sequence and its context. Its antigen is unidentified. The data derive from a study of post-analysis software for immune sequencing data. V shed 8 bases and J shed 4 bases, with 13 bases lying between them. Germline V gene sequence: CDR1 KGHDR, CDR2 SFDVKD. CDR3 length equals 13 residues. Researchers reported that TCR beta cDNA libraries carried unique molecular identifiers. MiXCR, applied by TCRdb to the PCR reads, yields one record per CDR3 protein. The data show 650,000 to 900,000 distinct CDR3 sequences, about 45% seen once. Study-level findings and limits: Higher frequency in patients than in controls was seen for roughly five TRBV segments, with TRBV5-6, TRBV5-1 and TRBV20-1 among them. Samples made in the same batch grouped tightly together by F measure.

This sequence was found in a girl aged 5 to 17 with multiple sclerosis. Sequencing was done on a sample of blood. J is TRBJ1-1 and V is TRBV24-1; D gene uncertain. The CDR3 DNA reads as TGTGCCACCATAGACTCGGCTACCACTGAAGCTTTCTTT. It codes for CATIDSATTEAFF.